The 16 T cell receptor beta chains listed next were all sequenced from one sample in a study of CD8 T cells in ankylosing spondylitis. MiXCR was run by TCRdb on the 5' RACE reads, yielding one entry per CDR3 protein. The data contain under 400,000 distinct CDR3 sequences, about 9.9% of them singletons. Sequencing was performed on blood, either unsorted or a sorted T cell fraction (not recorded which). The receptors originated from a female donor with ankylosing spondylitis or in good health (not recorded which).

Points on this clonotype: This could be a read error, since a much larger clone is one nucleotide away. The CDR3: CASSPGLAIGETQYF. The CDR3 region has the DNA TGCGCCAGCAGCCCGGGACTAGCTATAGGAGAGACCCAGTACTTC. V is TRBV5-1 and J is TRBJ2-5, with 9 bases that match TRBD2. Trimming cost V 4 bases and J 4 bases; bases outside gene matches: 8. In germline, CDR1 is SGHRS, CDR2 YFSETQ. The CDR3 length is 15 residues.

This clonotype came up a few times. The rearrangement joins TRBV28 to TRBJ2-6; no reliable D call. V was trimmed by 7 bases and J by 1 base, leaving 14 bases between them. CDR1 MDHEN and CDR2 SYDVKM come from the germline V gene. The CDR3 consists of 16 residues. This CDR3 reads CASTPSAPSGANVLTF. The CDR3 coding sequence is TGTGCCAGCACTCCGAGTGCGCCGTCTGGGGCCAACGTCCTGACTTTC.

This clonotype was recorded many times. The genes are TRBV5-1 and TRBJ2-2; TRBD2 matches at 8 bases. Germline V gene lookup returns CDR1 SGHRS and CDR2 YFSETQ. The CDR3 is made up of 16 amino acids. Trimming took 0 bases from V and 5 from J; bases not matched to a gene: 6. The CDR3 DNA reads TGCGCCAGCAGCTTGGAAGTGGCTAGCGGGACCGGGGAGCTGTTTTTT. This codes for CASSLEVASGTGELFF.

In this sample, this clonotype turned up many times. The gene calls are TRBV4-1 and TRBJ1-5, with D uncertain. This CDR3 is 13 amino acids long. CDR1 is MGHRA, CDR2 YSYEKL, per germline. With 3 bases removed from V and 9 bases from J, the gap between germline ends came to 12 bases. DNA for the CDR3: TGCGCCAGCAGCCAGGATCCAGGTTGGCCCCAGCATTTT. Its protein is CASSQDPGWPQHF.

The chain employs TRBV5-1 and TRBJ1-6; 7 nucleotides line up with TRBD1. The trim removed 5 bases at V and 0 bases at J, leaving 8 bases unmatched. The CDR3 length is 17 residues. Germline V gene sequence: CDR1 SGHRS, CDR2 YFSETQ. CDR3: CASSFLDRSSYNSPLHF. DNA for the CDR3: TGCGCCAGCAGTTTTCTGGACAGGAGCTCCTATAATTCACCCCTCCACTTT.

This clonotype was detected many times. V gene TRBV20-1 combines with J gene TRBJ2-2, with 9 bases aligning to TRBD1. The CDR3 runs 16 residues. V shed 5 bases, J shed 1 base, and the junction held 8 bases outside the gene matches. CDR1 and CDR2 from the germline V gene are DFQATT and SNEGSKA (reference sequence). The CDR3 here is CSASPGGQGNTGELFF. CDR3 nucleotides: TGCAGTGCTTCACCTGGGGGACAGGGGAACACCGGGGAGCTGTTTTTT.

A note on this clonotype: This clone may be a read error of a much larger clone one base away. The chain couples TRBV20-1 to TRBJ1-5; no definite D call. Germline lookup yields CDR1 DFQATT and CDR2 SNEGSKA (reference sequence). CDR3 length equals 16 residues. The DNA of the CDR3 is TGCTGTGCTAGCCGGGAGGCAGCTTATAGCAATCAGCCCCAGCATTTT. Translation: CCASREAAYSNQPQHF.

At least ten counts were recorded for this clonotype. This sequence joins TRBV5-1 and TRBJ2-7, with D unclear. Trimming removed 2 bases at V and 1 base at J, with 7 bases between. The CDR3 is made up of 13 amino acids. The V gene's germline CDR1 is SGHRS and CDR2 YFSETQ. CDR3 residues: CASSFGQSYEQYF. CDR3 coding DNA: TGCGCCAGCAGCTTCGGCCAATCCTACGAGCAGTACTTC.

This clonotype was counted ten times or more. One junction end disagrees with the germline gene, perhaps due to a read error. The gene calls are TRBV7-7 and TRBJ2-5; no reliable D call. In germline, CDR1 is SSHAT, CDR2 FNYEAQ (reference sequence). The CDR3 covers 13 residues. As DNA, the CDR3 is TGTGCTAGCAGCCCGAACACACAAGAGACCCAGTACTTC. Translation gives CASSPNTQETQYF.

The CDR3: CASRRQGANSGANVLTF. DNA for the CDR3: TGTGCCAGCAGGAGACAGGGGGCTAACTCTGGGGCCAACGTCCTGACTTTC. The chain combines TRBV6-2 or TRBV6-3 with TRBJ2-6; 10 bases fit TRBD1. Germline CDR1 and CDR2: MNHEY and SVGEGT. Unmatched junction bases numbered 5, after V lost 6 bases and J lost 0 bases. This CDR3 contains 17 residues.

This clonotype was detected only a few times. The V gene is TRBV20-1, the J gene TRBJ2-7; D is uncertain. The germline V gene has CDR1 DFQATT and CDR2 SNEGSKA (reference sequence). The germline V and J ends were trimmed by 0 bases and 11 bases, with 20 bases remaining between them. The CDR3 is made up of 14 amino acids. The CDR3: CSARDRVGPPGEYF. In DNA form, the CDR3 reads TGCAGTGCTAGAGATCGGGTTGGACCGCCGGGCGAGTACTTC.

Details on this clonotype: Germline is not matched at one junction end, which may reflect a read error. V is TRBV5-1 and J is TRBJ1-5; TRBD1 agrees at 11 bases. This CDR3 spans 16 amino acids. Germline V gene lookup returns CDR1 SGHRS and CDR2 YFSETQ. CDR3 region: CASCLGTGGVDQPQHF. The CDR3 region has the DNA TGCGCCAGCTGCTTAGGGACAGGGGGGGTTGATCAGCCCCAGCATTTT. Full variable domain (rest looked up from reference TRBV5-1 and TRBJ1-5): KAGVTQTPRYLIKTRGQQVTLSCSPISGHRSVSWYQQTPGQGLQFLFEYFSETQRNKGNFPGRFSGRQFSNSRSEMNVSTLELGDSALYLCASCLGTGGVDQPQHFGDGTRLSIL.

CDR3 sequence (DNA): TGTGCCAGCAGCTTAATGGGACAGGGCACCGGGGAGCTGTTTTTT. Translating gives CASSLMGQGTGELFF. This sequence joins TRBV7-2 and TRBJ2-2; 9 bases align to TRBD1. Germline V gives CDR1 SGHTA, CDR2 FQGNSA. The CDR3 sequence is 15 residues long. The V gene end was trimmed by 2 bases and the J gene end by 4 bases; junction bases not matched to a gene: 2.

Remarks on this clonotype: A much larger clone lies one base from this, so it may be a read error. The V and J genes are TRBV20-1 and TRBJ2-3; 14 bases agree with TRBD2. CDR3 length: 18 residues. Germline V gives CDR1 DFQATT, CDR2 SNEGSKA (reference sequence). The CDR3 bases are TGCTGTGCTAGAGATCCGGCCCGACTAGCGGGAGGGCCTTCTACGCAGTATTTT. The encoded protein is CCARDPARLAGGPSTQYF.

This clonotype was recorded many times. The V and J genes are TRBV20-1 and TRBJ2-4; D is possibly TRBD2 (5 bases). V was cut by 5 bases and J by 1 base, with 12 bases left in between. Germline loops: CDR1 DFQATT, CDR2 SNEGSKA (reference sequence). CDR3 length equals 14 residues. The CDR3 nucleotides read TGCAGTGCTGTGGTACCGGGGGCCAAAAACATTCAGTACTTC. Protein: CSAVVPGAKNIQYF.

J is TRBJ2-1 and V is TRBV5-1, with D possibly matching TRBD2 (5 bases). The CDR3 sequence is 18 residues long. The V end lost 0 bases, the J end lost 1 base, and 17 bases lay between the germline ends. Germline V gives CDR1 SGHRS, CDR2 YFSETQ. In DNA, the CDR3 is TGCGCCAGCAGCTTGGCTACGACTATGGACGGGTCCTACAATGAGCAGTTCTTC. Protein product: CASSLATTMDGSYNEQFF. Variable domain in full (rest from reference TRBV5-1 and TRBJ2-1): KAGVTQTPRYLIKTRGQQVTLSCSPISGHRSVSWYQQTPGQGLQFLFEYFSETQRNKGNFPGRFSGRQFSNSRSEMNVSTLELGDSALYLCASSLATTMDGSYNEQFFGPGTRLTVL.